The present entry profiles one TCR beta chain with its context. As yet, its antigen is unknown. The repertoire was sequenced with immunoSEQ multiplex PCR; TCRdb's copy has only in-frame clones and lacks some. Counted here are 70,000 to 95,000 clones, about 90% occurring once; the ten biggest clones make up under 0.35%. The data belong to a study of OX40 agonist ivuxolimab in advanced cancers. Study in general: Patients in the trial were receiving intravenous ivuxolimab every 2 weeks, at doses of 0.01 to 10 mg/kg. A male proportion of around 86% was recorded, with mean age 60 years and range roughly 20 to 85. Overall study findings and caveats: Mean expanded clone counts were higher in CD8+ than CD4+ T cells. In the 0.1 to 3.0 mg/kg range, CD4+ and CD8+ blood T cells had expanded clonally by week 6.

The germline V gene has CDR1 SGHVS and CDR2 FQNEAQ. V was shortened by 0 bases and J by 0 bases, with 9 bases between the two germline ends. CDR3 length equals 16 residues. The TCR was taken from an adult with an advanced solid tumor such as melanoma, head and neck, liver or kidney cancer. This specimen was CD4+ or CD8+ T cells sorted from blood, taken in a trial of the OX40 agonist ivuxolimab. The chain combines TRBV7-8 with TRBJ1-5; D possibly corresponds to TRBD1 (6 bases). DNA for the CDR3: TGTGCCAGCAGCTTAGCGGGGGCAGGTAGCAATCAGCCCCAGCATTTT. This encodes CASSLAGAGSNQPQHF.